Listed below are T cell receptor beta chains from one sample, sequenced in a study of blood T cell repertoires in COVID-19. Only in-frame clones appear in the TCRdb table, and some are missing; sequencing was by immunoSEQ multiplex PCR. The sample shows about 140,000 clones, around 81% of them seen only once. The specimen sequenced was peripheral blood. These receptors were taken from an older woman with acute or convalescent COVID-19. Both conserved end residues are part of each CDR3. A D gene is named only where the DNA matches it firmly. Clone size is given for some rows only: seen once, a few or many times, or a class if the clone is expanded.

V,J,size,D,CDR3,DNA
TRBV9,TRBJ2-2,-,TRBD2,CASSVAAFGGRVTGELFF,TGTGCCAGCAGCGTAGCTGCTTTCGGCGGGAGGGTCACCGGGGAGCTGTTTTTT
TRBV30,TRBJ1-3,few,-,CAWRRLSSGNTIYF,TGTGCCTGGAGGAGACTGAGCTCTGGAAACACCATATATTTT
TRBV3-1/TRBV3-2,TRBJ1-1,-,TRBD1,CASSQVGQGTSAFF,TGTGCCAGCAGCCAAGTGGGACAGGGGACGAGTGCTTTCTTT
TRBV28,TRBJ2-7,-,TRBD2,CASRDGGVSYEQYF,TGTGCCAGCAGGGACGGGGGGGTCTCCTACGAGCAGTACTTC
TRBV21-1,TRBJ2-3,-,-,CASRTGRTQVPHTQYF,TGTGCCAGCAGGACAGGCCGGACGCAAGTACCCCATACGCAGTATTTT
TRBV6-6,TRBJ1-3,-,-,CASSYQTGYTIYF,TGTGCCAGCAGTTACCAAACAGGGTACACCATATATTTT
TRBV6-6,TRBJ2-1,once,TRBD2,CASSSGTSSYNEQFF,TGTGCCAGCAGTTCCGGGACTAGCAGCTACAATGAGCAGTTCTTC
TRBV7-9,TRBJ2-7,once,TRBD2,CASSLADTPLGLAAYEQYF,TGTGCCAGCAGCTTAGCGGACACCCCCCTCGGACTAGCCGCCTACGAGCAGTACTTC
TRBV27,TRBJ2-3,once,-,CASSLGGWASTDTQYF,TGTGCCAGCAGTTTAGGAGGGTGGGCTAGCACAGATACGCAGTATTTT
TRBV7-3,TRBJ2-7,-,-,CASSDGSRDEQYF,TGTGCCAGCAGCGACGGGAGTCGGGACGAGCAGTACTTC
TRBV2,TRBJ1-2,-,-,CASSERQGTYGYTF,TGTGCCAGCAGTGAACGTCAGGGTACCTATGGCTACACCTTC
TRBV28,TRBJ2-7,-,TRBD2,CASSPPTSRIYEQYF,TGTGCCAGCAGTCCTCCGACTAGCAGAATTTACGAGCAGTACTTC
TRBV4-2,TRBJ2-5,-,TRBD2,CASSSWTSGSEETQYF,TGTGCCAGCAGCTCCTGGACTAGCGGGAGCGAAGAGACCCAGTACTTC
TRBV6-5,TRBJ2-1,-,TRBD1,CASSSDRVAEQFF,TGTGCCAGCAGTAGCGACAGGGTGGCGGAGCAGTTCTTC
TRBV28,TRBJ2-7,once,TRBD2,CASSPGWTSGRAGDEQYF,TGTGCCAGCAGCCCTGGTTGGACTAGCGGGAGGGCCGGAGACGAGCAGTACTTC
TRBV15,TRBJ1-3,-,-,CATSRDRLSGNTIYF,TGTGCCACCAGCAGAGATAGACTATCTGGAAACACCATATATTTT
TRBV7-3,TRBJ2-7,-,TRBD1,CASSPTSDRAYEQYF,TGTGCCAGCAGCCCAACCTCGGACAGGGCCTACGAGCAGTACTTC
TRBV7-3,TRBJ1-6,-,-,CASSASGGSPLHF,TGTGCCAGCAGCGCGTCGGGTGGTTCACCCCTCCACTTT
TRBV5-1,TRBJ2-1,-,TRBD2,CASSQLAGGYNEQFF,TGCGCCAGCAGTCAACTAGCGGGAGGGTACAATGAGCAGTTCTTC
TRBV9,TRBJ2-5,-,TRBD2,CASSPRTSSGSIWEETQYF,TGTGCCAGCAGCCCCCGAACTTCTAGCGGGAGCATTTGGGAGGAGACCCAGTACTTC
TRBV6-2/TRBV6-3,TRBJ2-7,-,-,CASSRLVSYEQYF,TGTGCCAGCAGTCGACTAGTTTCCTACGAGCAGTACTTC
TRBV2,TRBJ1-5,-,TRBD1,CASSEAPKGQGDF,TGTGCCAGCAGTGAAGCTCCAAAGGGACAGGGTGACTTT
TRBV16,TRBJ2-7,-,TRBD2,CASSQSLQALAGVPGHEQYF,TGTGCCAGCAGCCAATCCTTGCAGGCGCTAGCGGGGGTTCCTGGCCACGAGCAGTACTTC
TRBV11-3,TRBJ2-7,-,-,CASSLDVEGEQYF,TGTGCCAGCAGCTTAGATGTGGAGGGGGAGCAGTACTTC
TRBV19,TRBJ2-3,-,TRBD2,CASSLFGTSRITDTQYF,TGTGCCAGTAGTTTATTCGGGACTAGCAGGATCACAGATACGCAGTATTTT
TRBV18,TRBJ1-1,many,TRBD1,CASSPAGGDTEAFF,TGTGCCAGCTCACCAGCAGGGGGCGACACTGAAGCTTTCTTT
TRBV3-1/TRBV3-2,TRBJ1-6,-,-,CASSQDEVLTSPLHF,TGTGCCAGCAGCCAAGACGAGGTTCTTACTTCACCCCTCCACTTT
TRBV19,TRBJ1-3,-,TRBD1,CASSIGTGPGNTIYF,TGTGCCAGTAGTATCGGGACAGGGCCGGGAAACACCATATATTTT
TRBV5-1,TRBJ2-2,once,-,CASSFWGEDTGELFF,TGCGCCAGCAGCTTTTGGGGGGAAGACACCGGGGAGCTGTTTTTT
TRBV24-1,TRBJ2-1,-,TRBD2,CATSGSRRESSYNEQFF,TGTGCCACCAGTGGAAGCAGGCGGGAGAGCTCCTACAATGAGCAGTTCTTC
TRBV6-5,TRBJ2-7,-,-,CASSTGGGSYEQYF,TGTGCCAGCAGTACGGGTGGGGGGTCCTACGAGCAGTACTTC
TRBV19,TRBJ1-1,-,TRBD1,CASSMGTGLGTEAFF,TGTGCCAGTAGTATGGGGACAGGGTTGGGGACTGAAGCTTTCTTT
TRBV29-1,TRBJ1-4,-,TRBD1,CSVSLGTVNEKLFF,TGCAGCGTTTCCCTAGGGACAGTTAATGAAAAACTGTTTTTT
TRBV23-1,TRBJ2-5,-,-,CASSPGEETQYF,TGCGCCAGCAGTCCGGGTGAAGAGACCCAGTACTTC
TRBV7-3,TRBJ2-3,-,-,CASSLIAADTQYF,TGTGCCAGCAGCTTGATAGCAGCAGATACGCAGTATTTT
TRBV27,TRBJ1-4,-,TRBD1,CASSTAGGYEKLFF,TGTGCCAGCAGTACGGCAGGGGGATATGAAAAACTGTTTTTT
TRBV9,TRBJ2-2,-,-,CASSREYLTGELFF,TGTGCCAGCAGCCGGGAATATCTGACCGGGGAGCTGTTTTTT
TRBV9,TRBJ1-6,few,-,CASSVERLYNSPLHF,TGTGCCAGCAGCGTAGAGCGGCTCTATAATTCACCCCTCCACTTT
TRBV7-2,TRBJ2-1,-,-,CASSQSGTPPYNEQFF,TGTGCCAGCAGCCAATCCGGGACTCCCCCATACAATGAGCAGTTCTTC
TRBV12-3/TRBV12-4,TRBJ2-7,-,-,CASSFGFSYEQYF,TGTGCCAGCAGTTTTGGCTTCTCCTACGAGCAGTACTTC
TRBV28,TRBJ2-1,-,TRBD2,CASSPRTVAGGGNEQFF,TGTGCCAGCAGCCCCAGAACAGTAGCGGGAGGGGGCAATGAGCAGTTCTTC
TRBV19,TRBJ1-5,-,TRBD1,CASSIDQGARGNQPQHF,TGTGCCAGTAGTATTGACCAGGGGGCGAGGGGAAATCAGCCCCAGCATTTT
TRBV29-1,TRBJ2-2,-,TRBD2,CSVAPREGGWGELFF,TGCAGCGTTGCCCCACGGGAGGGTGGCTGGGGGGAGCTGTTTTTT
TRBV15,TRBJ2-7,-,TRBD1,CATSRGGTGSYEQYF,TGTGCCACCAGCAGAGGAGGGACAGGTTCCTACGAGCAGTACTTC
TRBV30,TRBJ2-1,-,TRBD2,CAWSVQLAGDFPLLSNEQFF,TGTGCCTGGAGTGTACAACTAGCGGGAGACTTTCCGCTCCTCTCCAATGAGCAGTTCTTC
TRBV11-2,TRBJ1-1,once,-,CASSLSMNTEAFF,TGTGCCAGCAGCTTGTCAATGAACACTGAAGCTTTCTTT
TRBV27,TRBJ2-7,-,-,CASSLGAGTYEQYF,TGTGCCAGCAGTTTAGGGGCCGGTACCTACGAGCAGTACTTC
TRBV5-4,TRBJ2-3,-,TRBD1,CASSLYNRGRGDTQYF,TGTGCCAGCAGCTTGTACAACAGGGGGCGTGGAGATACGCAGTATTTT
TRBV24-1,TRBJ2-1,-,-,CATSRLQNEQFF,TGTGCCACCTCCCGACTTCAAAATGAGCAGTTCTTC
TRBV28,TRBJ2-7,few,TRBD2,CASKYAGGGEQYF,TGTGCCAGCAAGTATGCGGGAGGAGGGGAGCAGTACTTC